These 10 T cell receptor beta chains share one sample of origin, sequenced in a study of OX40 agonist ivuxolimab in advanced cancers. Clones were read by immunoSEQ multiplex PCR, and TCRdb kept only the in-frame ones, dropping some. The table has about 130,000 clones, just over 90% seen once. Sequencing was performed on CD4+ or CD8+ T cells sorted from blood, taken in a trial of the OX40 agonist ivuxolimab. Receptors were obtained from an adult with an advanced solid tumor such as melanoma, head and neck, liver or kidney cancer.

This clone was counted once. The CDR3 nucleotides are TGCGCCAGCGGGAGGGGGTATAATGAGCAGTTCTTC. Protein product: CASGRGYNEQFF. This chain joins TRBV5-1 and TRBJ2-1, with D possibly matching TRBD2 (7 bases). The ends were cut back, 7 bases at V and 7 bases at J, with 12 bases in the middle. The CDR3 sequence is 12 residues long. Looked up from germline, CDR1 is SGHRS and CDR2 is YFSETQ.

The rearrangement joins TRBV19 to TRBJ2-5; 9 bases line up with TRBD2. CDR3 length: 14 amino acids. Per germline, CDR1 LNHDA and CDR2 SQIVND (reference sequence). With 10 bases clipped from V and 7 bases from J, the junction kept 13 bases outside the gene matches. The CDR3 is CATDAAGGPGTQYF. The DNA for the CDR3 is TGTGCCACCGACGCCGCGGGAGGGCCGGGGACCCAGTACTTC.

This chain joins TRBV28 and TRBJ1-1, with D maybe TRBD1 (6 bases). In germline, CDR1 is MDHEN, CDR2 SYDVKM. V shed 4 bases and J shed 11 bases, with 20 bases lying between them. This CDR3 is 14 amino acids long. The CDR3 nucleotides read TGTGCCAGCAGTTGGAGGGGGGCATCGATAACGGCTTTCTTT. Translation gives CASSWRGASITAFF.

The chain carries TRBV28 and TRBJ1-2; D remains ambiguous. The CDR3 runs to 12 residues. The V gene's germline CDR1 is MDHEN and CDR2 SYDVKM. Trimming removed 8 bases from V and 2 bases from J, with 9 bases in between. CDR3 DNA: TGTGCCAGCCGAGGAGGGAACTATGGCTACACCTTC. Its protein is CASRGGNYGYTF.

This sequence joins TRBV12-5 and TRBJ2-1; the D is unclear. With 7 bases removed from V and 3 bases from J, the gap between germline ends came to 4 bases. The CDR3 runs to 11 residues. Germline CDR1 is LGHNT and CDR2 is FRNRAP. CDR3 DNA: TGTGCTAGTGCCCTCTACAATGAGCAGTTCTTC. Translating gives CASALYNEQFF.

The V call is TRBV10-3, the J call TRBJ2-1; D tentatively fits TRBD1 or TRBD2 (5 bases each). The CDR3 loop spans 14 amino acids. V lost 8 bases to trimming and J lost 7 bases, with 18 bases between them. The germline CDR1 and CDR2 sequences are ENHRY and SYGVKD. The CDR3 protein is CAISGSEFRNEQFF. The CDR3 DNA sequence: TGTGCCATCTCAGGGAGTGAGTTTAGGAATGAGCAGTTCTTC.

CDR3 coding DNA: TGCGCCAGCAGCTTGGGAGAGACAGAGACCCAGTACTTC. This translates into CASSLGETETQYF. The genes are TRBV5-1 and TRBJ2-5; D is uncertain. Trimming left V 0 bases short and J 4 bases short, with 7 bases between. This CDR3 has 13 amino acids. Germline V gene data show CDR1 as SGHRS and CDR2 as YFSETQ.

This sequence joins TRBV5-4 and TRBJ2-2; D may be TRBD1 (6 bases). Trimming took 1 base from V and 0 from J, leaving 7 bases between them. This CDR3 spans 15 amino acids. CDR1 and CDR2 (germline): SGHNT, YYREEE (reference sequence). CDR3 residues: CASSLTGPNTGELFF. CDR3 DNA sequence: TGTGCCAGCAGCTTGACAGGGCCGAACACCGGGGAGCTGTTTTTT.

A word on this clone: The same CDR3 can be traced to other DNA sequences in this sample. Here the CDR3 reads CASSSRQGGTEAFF. The CDR3 region has the DNA TGTGCCAGCAGCTCGAGACAGGGGGGCACTGAAGCTTTCTTT. This sequence joins TRBV7-3 and TRBJ1-1, with 9 bases that match TRBD1. The CDR3 extends over 14 amino acids. CDR1 and CDR2 from the germline V gene are SGHTA and FQGTGA. Trimming cost V 4 bases and J 4 bases; bases outside gene matches: 4.

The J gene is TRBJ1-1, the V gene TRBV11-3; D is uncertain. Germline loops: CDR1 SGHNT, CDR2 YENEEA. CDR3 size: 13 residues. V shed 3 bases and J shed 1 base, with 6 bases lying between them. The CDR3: CASSFSENTEAFF. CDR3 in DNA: TGTGCCAGCAGCTTTTCGGAGAACACTGAAGCTTTCTTT.